This T cell receptor (beta chain) was identified in a study of T cell responses to AZD1222 COVID-19 vaccine. As for the study in general: Pooling of second doses given at about 4 or about 12 weeks was done. Findings and caveats of the study: The study identified only five to seven AZD1222 recipients as seropositive at baseline. White British donors predominated, females outnumbered males, and clonal diversity was possibly underestimated.

On this clone itself: Its specificity is unknown.

Data came from immunoSEQ multiplex PCR; TCRdb stores just in-frame clones and leaves some out. The profile shows fewer than 130,000 clones, 85% to 95% of them singletons. Trimming cost V 5 bases and J 3 bases, with 15 bases left between them. Germline V gene sequence: CDR1 SGHRS, CDR2 YFSETQ. There are 14 residues in the CDR3. The chain combines TRBV5-1 with TRBJ2-7; TRBD2 is a possible D gene (6 bases). The starting material was peripheral blood, obtained on day 0 of AZD1222 vaccination. The clonotype comes from an adult in good health. The DNA for the CDR3 is TGCGCCAGCAGAGTAGGAGGGTCCTTCTACGAGCAGTACTTC. Translating gives CASRVGGSFYEQYF.